These 32 T cell receptor beta chains came from one sample sequenced in a study of T cell responses to AZD1222 COVID-19 vaccine. Only in-frame clones appear in the TCRdb table, and some are missing; sequencing was by immunoSEQ multiplex PCR. Of over 60,000 clones listed, 79% are singletons. The source material was peripheral blood, sampled on day 0 of MenACWY control vaccination. Every receptor here comes from an adult in good health.

This rearrangement joins TRBV7-8 to TRBJ1-1; 7 bases match TRBD1. Germline V gene lookup returns CDR1 SGHVS and CDR2 FQNEAQ. Germline trimming cut 5 bases from V and 1 base from J; bases unmatched to any gene: 7. The CDR3 consists of 15 residues. CDR3 loop: CASSPPRGGNTEAFF. The CDR3 DNA follows: TGTGCCAGCAGCCCTCCCAGGGGGGGGAACACTGAAGCTTTCTTT.

The V gene is TRBV19, the J gene TRBJ2-5; TRBD2 aligns across 8 bases. CDR3 length equals 14 residues. V lost 3 bases to trimming and J lost 2 bases; unmatched junction nucleotides: 2. Per the germline V gene, CDR1 is LNHDA and CDR2 is SQIVND (reference sequence). CDR3 residues: CASSIGGVQETQYF. DNA for the CDR3: TGTGCCAGTAGTATCGGGGGGGTTCAAGAGACCCAGTACTTC. The full variable domain, in which reference TRBV19 and TRBJ2-5 provide the parts outside the CDR3, is DGGITQSPKYLFRKEGQNVTLSCEQNLNHDAMYWYRQDPGQGLRLIYYSQIVNDFQKGDIAEGYSVSREKKESFPLTVTSAQKNPTAFYLCASSIGGVQETQYFGPGTRLLVL.

V gene TRBV30 combines with J gene TRBJ1-1; no clear D. This CDR3 is built from 13 residues. The germline V and J ends were trimmed by 1 base and 4 bases, with 10 bases remaining between them. The germline V gene has CDR1 GTSNPN and CDR2 SVGIG (reference sequence). The CDR3 coding sequence is TGTGCCTGGAGTGAAGACCGGGGCACTGAAGCTTTCTTT. Amino acids: CAWSEDRGTEAFF.

V and J are TRBV7-2 and TRBJ2-3, with 9 bases lining up with TRBD2. CDR1 SGHTA and CDR2 FQGNSA come from the germline V gene. This CDR3 is built from 18 residues. Germline trimming cut 0 bases from V and 0 bases from J; bases unmatched to any gene: 7. The CDR3 loop is CASSLAVAGASSTDTQYF. DNA of the CDR3: TGTGCCAGCAGCTTAGCGGTAGCGGGGGCCTCTAGCACAGATACGCAGTATTTT.

The chain links TRBV29-1 to TRBJ1-1, with D possibly matching TRBD1 (5 bases). Trimming took 8 bases from V and 2 from J, leaving 18 bases between them. CDR3 length: 14 residues. The germline V gene encodes CDR1 SQVTM and CDR2 ANQGSEA. The CDR3 spells CSIFPQGRNTEAFF. For the CDR3, the DNA is TGCAGCATCTTCCCCCAGGGTCGTAACACTGAAGCTTTCTTT. The variable domain in full, completed from reference TRBV29-1 and TRBJ1-1, reads SAVISQKPSRDICQRGTSLTIQCQVDSQVTMMFWYRQQPGQSLTLIATANQGSEATYESGFVIDKFPISRPNLTFSTLTVSNMSPEDSSIYLCSIFPQGRNTEAFFGQGTRLTVV.

The CDR3 region is CASSVGTGAGEKLFF. CDR3 sequence (DNA): TGTGCCAGCAGCGTAGGGACAGGGGCGGGTGAAAAACTGTTTTTT. The chain links TRBV2 to TRBJ1-4; TRBD1 agrees at 10 bases. CDR3 length: 15 residues. Germline V gene sequence: CDR1 SNHLY, CDR2 FYNNEI. Unmatched junction bases numbered 8, after V lost 6 bases and J lost 7 bases.

The chain is built from TRBV7-9 and TRBJ1-2; the D gene is possibly TRBD1 (5 bases). This CDR3 has 14 residues. The germline V and J ends were trimmed by 1 base and 4 bases, with 10 bases remaining between them. Per germline, CDR1 SEHNR and CDR2 FQNEAQ (reference sequence). CDR3: CASSLGYGAYGYTF. CDR3 nucleotides: TGTGCCAGCAGCTTAGGTTACGGGGCCTATGGCTACACCTTC.

This chain connects TRBV5-1 to TRBJ1-1; 9 nucleotides match TRBD1. The CDR3 is 14 amino acids. Trimming at V came to 4 bases and at J to 6 bases, leaving 7 bases not matched to a gene. Germline CDR1 is SGHRS and CDR2 is YFSETQ. The CDR3 region has the DNA TGCGCCAGCAGCCTCCGACAGGGGGTCGCTGAAGCTTTCTTT. Translated, it gives CASSLRQGVAEAFF.

DNA for the CDR3: TGCGCCAGCAGCTTAGGGACAGGGGAACACGAGCAGTACTTC. This codes for CASSLGTGEHEQYF. The V gene is TRBV5-1, the J gene TRBJ2-7, with 10 positions matching TRBD1. Germline V gene sequence: CDR1 SGHRS, CDR2 YFSETQ. This CDR3 is 14 amino acids long. V shed 2 bases, J shed 5 bases, and the junction held 4 bases outside the gene matches.

This chain joins TRBV11-2 and TRBJ2-7; TRBD1 is a possible D gene (5 bases). There are 18 residues in the CDR3. Trimming took 5 bases from V and 4 from J, leaving 27 bases between them. Germline CDR1 and CDR2: SGHAT and FQNNGV. As DNA, the CDR3 is TGTGCCAGCAGCCCATCCCCCTCGACAGCCTCTTCGAATTACGAGCAGTACTTC. Translating it yields CASSPSPSTASSNYEQYF.

The V gene is TRBV4-1, the J gene TRBJ2-7; a weak D match, TRBD1 (6 bases). V shed 3 bases and J shed 5 bases, with 23 bases lying between them. There are 17 residues in the CDR3. The V gene's germline CDR1 is MGHRA and CDR2 YSYEKL. The CDR3 is CASSHTTLRGPIHEQYF. As DNA, the CDR3 is TGCGCCAGCAGCCATACCACCCTCAGGGGCCCTATCCACGAGCAGTACTTC.

The count of this clone is one. The J gene is TRBJ2-7, the V gene TRBV5-4; TRBD1 matches 10 bases. The V gene's germline CDR1 is SGHNT and CDR2 YYREEE (reference sequence). CDR3 length: 16 residues. V shed 4 bases and J 2 bases; nucleotides not matched to a gene: 9. The CDR3 bases are TGTGCCAGCAGCCCGCGTCCGGGACAGGGGACCTACGAGCAGTACTTC. As protein: CASSPRPGQGTYEQYF.

CDR3 residues: CASSGPYMNDWRETQYF. CDR3 DNA sequence: TGTGCCAGCAGTGGGCCGTACATGAACGACTGGCGGGAGACCCAGTACTTC. This sequence joins TRBV2 and TRBJ2-5; D is undetermined. The germline V gene encodes CDR1 SNHLY and CDR2 FYNNEI. Deletions cut 4 bases from V and 5 bases from J, with 23 bases between. The CDR3 is made up of 17 amino acids.

The chain couples TRBV11-3 to TRBJ2-3; D gene unclear. CDR3 size: 16 residues. CDR1 is SGHNT, CDR2 YENEEA, per germline. The germline V and J ends were trimmed by 5 bases and 4 bases, with 19 bases remaining between them. The CDR3 nucleotides are TGTGCCAGCAGCCCTCGTCGACGGGTTGGCCCAGATACGCAGTATTTT. Protein sequence: CASSPRRRVGPDTQYF. Combining the CDR3 with reference TRBV11-3 and TRBJ2-3 gives the whole variable domain EAGVVQSPRYKIIEKKQPVAFWCNPISGHNTLYWYLQNLGQGPELLIRYENEEAVDDSQLPKDRFSAERLKGVDSTLKIQPAELGDSAVYLCASSPRRRVGPDTQYFGPGTRLTVL.

This chain uses TRBV2 with TRBJ2-7, with unresolved D. Germline assignment: CDR1 SNHLY and CDR2 FYNNEI. The CDR3 runs 11 residues. V was clipped by 10 bases and J by 3 bases, with 10 bases between them. CDR3 sequence reads: CATGMSYEQYF. The CDR3 bases are TGTGCCACTGGAATGAGCTACGAGCAGTACTTC.

The V call is TRBV18, the J call TRBJ2-2; a weak D match, TRBD1 (6 bases). V lost 0 bases and J 2 bases, leaving 22 bases between the germline ends. Germline CDR1 KGHSH, CDR2 LQKENI. The CDR3 contains 20 residues. The CDR3 loop reads CASSPPTGTLSQVNTGELFF. The CDR3 nucleotides read TGTGCCAGCTCACCACCGACAGGCACCCTTAGCCAAGTTAACACCGGGGAGCTGTTTTTT.

The chain recombines TRBV24-1 with TRBJ1-5; TRBD1 is a possible D gene (6 bases). This CDR3 comprises 14 residues. Per the germline V gene, CDR1 is KGHDR and CDR2 is SFDVKD. Trimming cost V 8 bases and J 6 bases, with 16 bases left between them. The CDR3, as DNA: TGTGCCACCACCCAAACAGGGCTACGTCAGCCCCAGCATTTT. Its protein product is CATTQTGLRQPQHF.

The chain joins TRBV2 to TRBJ1-4, with a possible D match to TRBD1 (5 bases). With 7 bases removed from V and 8 bases from J, the gap between germline ends came to 14 bases. Germline CDR1 reads SNHLY; CDR2 reads FYNNEI. This CDR3 spans 13 amino acids. CDR3 DNA sequence: TGTGCCAGCACTGCAGGGTTAAAAGAAAAACTGTTTTTT. The encoded protein is CASTAGLKEKLFF. Full variable domain (rest looked up from reference TRBV2 and TRBJ1-4): EPEVTQTPSHQVTQMGQEVILRCVPISNHLYFYWYRQILGQKVEFLVSFYNNEISEKSEIFDDQFSVERPDGSNFTLKIRSTKLEDSAMYFCASTAGLKEKLFFGSGTQLSVL.

This clone appeared many times. V gene TRBV5-1 combines with J gene TRBJ2-7, with 8 bases lining up with TRBD1. V gave up 1 base and J gave up 3 bases; unmatched junction bases: 6. CDR3 length: 15 amino acids. Germline V gene data show CDR1 as SGHRS and CDR2 as YFSETQ. Here the CDR3 DNA reads TGCGCCAGCAGCTTGAGGACAGGGAAGGGCTACGAGCAGTACTTC. Residues: CASSLRTGKGYEQYF.

This clone is a singleton in its sample. The J gene is TRBJ1-1, the V gene TRBV5-4; D is unresolved. The CDR3 has 16 residues. The V end was cut by 4 bases, the J end by 0 bases, with 16 bases between. Germline CDR1 and CDR2: SGHNT and YYREEE (reference sequence). DNA of the CDR3: TGTGCCAGCAGCCGCCAATCGGCCGGCATGAACACTGAAGCTTTCTTT. Translation: CASSRQSAGMNTEAFF.

This clone was recorded a few times. V is TRBV4-1 and J is TRBJ1-5; D is possibly TRBD1 (6 bases). The CDR3 is 15 amino acids. The V and J ends lost 1 base and 4 bases respectively, with 11 bases between them. Germline-derived CDR1 and CDR2 are MGHRA and YSYEKL. The CDR3 is CASSQALTGNQPQHF. The CDR3 nucleotides are TGCGCCAGCAGCCAAGCCTTAACAGGGAATCAGCCCCAGCATTTT.

The chain uses TRBV7-8 and TRBJ2-3; 7 bases are a match to TRBD1. V dropped 5 bases and J dropped 4; count of bases not matched to a gene: 3. CDR1 and CDR2 from the germline V gene are SGHVS and FQNEAQ. The length of the CDR3 is 13 residues. For the CDR3, the DNA is TGTGCCAGCAGCCGACAGGGTGCAGATACGCAGTATTTT. It encodes CASSRQGADTQYF.

The V and J genes are TRBV7-9 and TRBJ1-4; D is perhaps TRBD1 (5 bases). Looked up from germline, CDR1 is SEHNR and CDR2 is FQNEAQ (reference sequence). This CDR3 contains 15 residues. The V and J ends lost 4 bases and 2 bases respectively, with 11 bases between them. CDR3 nucleotide sequence: TGTGCCAGCAGCTCTGCGGGACTTACTAATGAAAAACTGTTTTTT. This encodes CASSSAGLTNEKLFF.

This clone is a singleton in its sample. The gene calls are TRBV7-8 and TRBJ2-7, with 8 bases that match TRBD1. The trim removed 1 base at V and 5 bases at J, leaving 7 bases unmatched. The germline V gene encodes CDR1 SGHVS and CDR2 FQNEAQ. This CDR3 is 15 amino acids long. CDR3 region: CASSLVIDRGHEQYF. The DNA for the CDR3 is TGTGCCAGCAGCTTAGTAATAGACAGGGGTCACGAGCAGTACTTC.

V gene TRBV2 combines with J gene TRBJ1-4, with D unresolved. Germline V gene lookup returns CDR1 SNHLY and CDR2 FYNNEI. Trimming pared 9 bases from V and 2 bases from J, leaving 13 bases between. The CDR3 spans 14 residues. The CDR3 reads CASANGVTNEKLFF. Here the CDR3 DNA reads TGTGCCAGTGCGAACGGGGTCACTAATGAAAAACTGTTTTTT.

The chain links TRBV6-5 to TRBJ2-7; TRBD1 matches 11 bases. The CDR3 is 15 residues long. The V gene end was trimmed by 6 bases and the J gene end by 6 bases; junction bases not matched to a gene: 10. The V gene's germline CDR1 is MNHEY and CDR2 SVGAGI. CDR3 in amino acids: CASRDSGTGGGEQYF. DNA of the CDR3: TGTGCCAGCAGAGACTCCGGGACAGGGGGTGGCGAGCAGTACTTC.

The V gene is TRBV2, the J gene TRBJ2-2; D might be TRBD2 (5 bases). The CDR3 totals 11 residues. V lost 7 bases to trimming and J lost 8 bases, with 8 bases between them. Germline V gene data show CDR1 as SNHLY and CDR2 as FYNNEI. This chain's CDR3 is CASNSGGELFF. The CDR3 region has the DNA TGTGCCAGCAACAGCGGAGGGGAGCTGTTTTTT.

The chain joins TRBV6-5 to TRBJ1-2; TRBD1 matches at 7 bases. The CDR3 runs 15 residues. Trimming at V came to 6 bases and at J to 4 bases, leaving 11 bases not matched to a gene. Germline V gene lookup returns CDR1 MNHEY and CDR2 SVGAGI. CDR3 sequence (DNA): TGTGCCAGCAGCCCCGCGACAGGGACCTCCTATGGCTACACCTTC. As protein: CASSPATGTSYGYTF.

The V and J genes are TRBV12-3 or TRBV12-4 and TRBJ1-1; D not resolved. The CDR3 length is 13 residues. V was cut by 6 bases and J by 4 bases, with 12 bases left in between. The CDR3 DNA reads TGTGCCAGCAGCCCAGACACAGCCACTGAAGCTTTCTTT. Protein: CASSPDTATEAFF.

This chain connects TRBV5-1 to TRBJ2-5; 8 bases align to TRBD2. Germline-derived CDR1 and CDR2 are SGHRS and YFSETQ. This CDR3 has 13 residues. The V and J ends lost 6 bases and 3 bases, in that order; junction bases with no gene match: 4. CDR3 bases: TGCGCCAGCACCTACGGGGGGGAAGAGACCCAGTACTTC. This gives the protein CASTYGGEETQYF. Full variable domain (remainder filled in from reference TRBV5-1 and TRBJ2-5): KAGVTQTPRYLIKTRGQQVTLSCSPISGHRSVSWYQQTPGQGLQFLFEYFSETQRNKGNFPGRFSGRQFSNSRSEMNVSTLELGDSALYLCASTYGGEETQYFGPGTRLLVL.

The chain employs TRBV28 and TRBJ1-5; the D gene is possibly TRBD1 (6 bases). CDR3 length equals 16 residues. The V end lost 3 bases, the J end lost 1 base, and 13 bases lay between the germline ends. Germline lookup yields CDR1 MDHEN and CDR2 SYDVKM. DNA for the CDR3: TGTGCCAGCAGTTTGGGGGCGACGGGAAGCAATCAGCCCCAGCATTTT. Translating gives CASSLGATGSNQPQHF.

The rearrangement uses TRBV30 and TRBJ2-1; D may be TRBD2 (6 bases). Germline V gene data show CDR1 as GTSNPN and CDR2 as SVGIG (reference sequence). Trimming took 5 bases from V and 3 from J, leaving 14 bases between them. The CDR3 runs 14 residues. Written as DNA, the CDR3 is TGTGCCTGGGGAAATATCGGGAGCTACAATGAGCAGTTCTTC. It encodes CAWGNIGSYNEQFF.